Below, 2 T cell receptor beta chains from the same sample are listed, as sequenced in a study of blood T cell repertoires in COVID-19. Assay: immunoSEQ multiplex PCR; the TCRdb copy retains only in-frame clones and omits some. The sample comprises 200,000 or so clones, roughly 87% of which are singletons, and 1.9% rests with the top ten. Source material: peripheral blood. Receptors originate from a man aged 35-49 years with active or convalescent COVID-19.

The rearrangement joins TRBV6-2 or TRBV6-3 to TRBJ2-1; TRBD2 matches 8 bases. CDR1 is MNHEY and CDR2 is SVGEGT in the germline V gene. The ends lost 3 bases at V and 0 bases at J; junction bases unmatched: 19. The CDR3 has 21 residues. The chain's CDR3 is CASSYPLTSGITRGSYNEQFF. CDR3 in DNA: TGTGCCAGCAGTTATCCCCTAACTAGCGGAATTACCCGGGGCTCCTACAATGAGCAGTTCTTC.

The chain carries TRBV27 and TRBJ2-7; no reliable D call. This CDR3 contains 11 residues. The V end lost 3 bases, the J end lost 4 bases, and 4 bases lay between the germline ends. Germline CDR1 is MNHEY and CDR2 is SMNVEV (reference sequence). The CDR3 region is CASSFGYEQYF. In DNA form, the CDR3 reads TGTGCCAGCAGTTTCGGGTACGAGCAGTACTTC.